The clone carrying this T cell receptor (beta chain) was detected many times. The antigen is not known. The CDR3 is made up of 18 amino acids. Per germline, CDR1 DFQATT and CDR2 SNEGSKA (reference sequence). V dropped 0 bases and J dropped 0; count of bases not matched to a gene: 9. This sample was taken from a study of early T cells in non-severe SARS-CoV-2 infection. Across the whole study: Unpaired chains resulted from sequencing bulk RNA of unsorted whole blood. Broader study findings: Reliance on VDJdb matching favored anti-spike CD8 responses; private and CD4 specificities were missed.

Unique molecular identifiers were added to individual cDNA molecules. Each CDR3 protein is one row after TCRdb ran MiXCR on the 5' RACE reads. This sample carries 55,000 to 70,000 distinct CDR3 sequences, around 12% of them seen once, and the ten largest clones take about 1.2%. The sample consisted of whole blood, taken at baseline. The clonotype comes from an adult who was a healthcare worker with PCR-confirmed SARS-CoV-2 infection or an uninfected control (not recorded which). The donor label of this sample is uncertain. V is TRBV20-1 and J is TRBJ2-5, with TRBD2 matching 11 bases. The CDR3 DNA is TGCAGTGCTAGAGATTATACTAGCGGGGGCGAATACCAAGAGACCCAGTACTTC. It specifies CSARDYTSGGEYQETQYF.